Here is one T cell receptor (beta chain) with its context. The antigen it binds to is not known. No quality values exist for individual bases; no much larger clone is one base distant. The source of the sample is a study of Ad26.COV2.S vaccination and SARS-CoV-2 variants listed by TCRdb under 2021. Background for the entire study: TCRbeta repertoire sequencing served as the tool for gauging how specific and how broad the SARS-CoV-2-reactive T cell receptors were following Ad26.COV2.S vaccination. The TCR-sequenced set comprised approximately 32 samples: around 20 Ad26.COV2.S vaccine recipients, 5 placebo recipients and 8 SARS-CoV-2 convalescent individuals.

General study outcomes and caveats: Vaccine and placebo recipients had comparable non-spike TCR breadth, which fits with the vaccine containing only spike. Spike-specific TCR breadth was higher in Ad26.COV2.S recipients than in placebo recipients (P = 0.0014). After vaccination, substantial breadth of spike-specific CD8+ and CD4+ T cell responses was reported. According to the authors, total T cell responses may have been underestimated by the TCR breadth and depth analyses.

The immunoSEQ Assay was used to sequence TCRbeta CDR3 regions. After extraction, genomic DNA underwent amplification by bias-controlled multiplex PCR, followed by high-throughput sequencing. Turning to the authors' computational methods: To quantify the absolute abundance of every unique TCRbeta CDR3 region, sequences were collapsed and filtered. T cell fraction was estimated by normalization of TCRbeta template counts to usable DNA, with usable DNA being measured through amplification of reference genes present in all nucleated cells. Repertoire TCRs were annotated as SARS-CoV-2-specific by exact matching of V gene, CDR3 amino acid sequence and J gene to a known reactive TCR set. The reference SARS-CoV-2 TCR set was obtained from MIRA and was filtered for enrichment in COVID-19-positive ImmuneCODE repertoires, whereby public or cross-reactive TCRs were removed. Based on the MIRA antigens, annotated TCRs were further analysed at the level of specific ORF or position within ORF. Breadth was defined as annotated unique rearrangements over total unique productive rearrangements; depth was the summed frequency of those rearrangements. Group comparisons of TCR breadth used two-sided Wilcoxon rank-sum tests. As stored in TCRdb, this immuneACCESS dataset retains in-frame rearrangements with V and J assigned. A fraction of the clones does not appear; measured against another copy, unresolved V genes explain less than half of the discrepancy, and the remainder lacks a known reason. The V and J calls and clone size are taken from that table; D and trimming were inferred from the DNA. The sample contains 300,000 to 450,000 clones, just over 90% of them found a single time. The top ten hold 3.5% to 4.5% of the sample.

The junction shows trimming of 2 bases on V and 4 bases on J, and the gene matches do not reach 3 bases of it. CDR1 MDHEN and CDR2 SYDVKM were looked up in the germline V gene. The CDR3 runs 15 residues from the cysteine to the phenylalanine. This entry keeps only the CDR3 DNA: 45 bases, framed from base 1. Taken with the paper, the label for time point translates to: individuals recovered from natural SARS-CoV-2 infection. Sample: peripheral blood, taken after recovery from COVID-19. This sequence was found in a human donor who had recovered from COVID-19. This sequence uses TRBV28 and TRBJ2-2, with TRBD2 identical over 8 junction bases. The CDR3 reads CASSLSGGRTGELFF. The nucleotide sequence reads as follows: TGTGCCAGCAGTTTAAGCGGGGGCCGCACCGGGGAGCTGTTTTTT. Here the CDR3 is joined to the reference TRBV28 and TRBJ2-2 genes, and the full variable domain is: DVKVTQSSRYLVKRTGEKVFLECVQDMDHENMFWYRQDPGLGLRLIYFSYDVKMKEKGDIPEGYSVSREKKERFSLILESASTNQTSMYLCASSLSGGRTGELFFGEGSRLTVL.